This is a list of T cell receptor beta chains from one sample in a study of T cell clones after liver transplantation. The method was immunoSEQ multiplex PCR; TCRdb's version includes in-frame clones alone and lacks a portion of them. Of roughly 97,000 clones in the sample, 80% to 85% were seen once. The source was CD4+ T cells from blood, collected before liver transplant. These receptors were taken from a human donor who received a liver transplant. Each CDR3 is given with its conserved first and last residue. A D gene is named only where the DNA matches it firmly. Clone size is given for some rows only: seen once, a few or many times, or a class if the clone is expanded.

>TRBD2|.|TRBJ2-1|TRBV25-1
TGTGCCAGCAGTCGTATGACTAGCGGGGTGAAAGATGAGCAGTTCTTC
CASSRMTSGVKDEQFF
>.|.|TRBJ2-7|TRBV29-1
TGCAGCGTACAACAGGGCACGATGGACGAGCAGTACTTC
CSVQQGTMDEQYF
>.|.|TRBJ2-6|TRBV6-1
TGTGCCAGCAGTGAACACATAACAACTGGGGCCAACGTCCTGACTTTC
CASSEHITTGANVLTF
>.|once|TRBJ2-1|TRBV28
TGTGCCAGCAGTCCTAGGGGTTCCCTTTCCTACAATGAGCAGTTCTTC
CASSPRGSLSYNEQFF
>TRBD2|once|TRBJ2-4|TRBV5-1
TGCGCCAGCAGCGGGGGACTAGCGGGAGGGATGAACATTCAGTACTTC
CASSGGLAGGMNIQYF
>TRBD2|.|TRBJ2-3|TRBV27
TGTGCCAGCAGTTGGACTAGCGGGGGGGTAACAGATACGCAGTATTTT
CASSWTSGGVTDTQYF
>TRBD1|.|TRBJ1-5|TRBV5-8
TGTGCCAGCAGCCCCCGACAGGGTAGCAATCAGCCCCAGCATTTT
CASSPRQGSNQPQHF
>TRBD2|.|TRBJ2-1|TRBV7-8
TGTGCCAGCAGCTTGGCGACTAGCGGGCCTTTTGATGAGCAGTTCTTC
CASSLATSGPFDEQFF
>.|many|TRBJ2-5|TRBV5-1
TGCGCCAGCAGCTTCCAATCACAACAAGAGACCCAGTACTTC
CASSFQSQQETQYF
>.|.|TRBJ2-3|TRBV7-3
TGTGCCAGCAGCTTAAATAGAGCGACTGCCACAGATACGCAGTATTTT
CASSLNRATATDTQYF
>TRBD1|.|TRBJ2-3|TRBV9
TGTGCCAGCAGCACAGGGGTTTTAACAGATACGCAGTATTTT
CASSTGVLTDTQYF
>.|.|TRBJ1-4|TRBV5-4
TGTGCCAGCAGCTTGGAAGCGGCCGCCGAGGAACTGTTTTTT
CASSLEAAAEELFF
>.|.|TRBJ2-3|TRBV2
TGTGCCAGCAGAAGTGGCCAGGATACGCAGTATTTT
CASRSGQDTQYF
>TRBD1|.|TRBJ1-5|TRBV15
TGTGCCACCAGCAGAGGTGGCCCTTCCAGGGGGCCTGGCAATCAGCCCCAGCATTTT
CATSRGGPSRGPGNQPQHF